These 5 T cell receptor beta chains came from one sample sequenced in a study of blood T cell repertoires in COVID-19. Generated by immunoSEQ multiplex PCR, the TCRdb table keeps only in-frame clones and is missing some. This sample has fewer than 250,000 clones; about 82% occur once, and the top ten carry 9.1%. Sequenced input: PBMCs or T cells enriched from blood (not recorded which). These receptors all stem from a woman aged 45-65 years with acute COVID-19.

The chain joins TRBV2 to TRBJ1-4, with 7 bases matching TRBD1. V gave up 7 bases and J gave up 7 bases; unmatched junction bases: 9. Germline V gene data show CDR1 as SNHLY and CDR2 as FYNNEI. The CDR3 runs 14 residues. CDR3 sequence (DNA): TGTGCCAGCACCAGTTCAGGGGGAGGTGAAAAACTGTTTTTT. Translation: CASTSSGGGEKLFF.

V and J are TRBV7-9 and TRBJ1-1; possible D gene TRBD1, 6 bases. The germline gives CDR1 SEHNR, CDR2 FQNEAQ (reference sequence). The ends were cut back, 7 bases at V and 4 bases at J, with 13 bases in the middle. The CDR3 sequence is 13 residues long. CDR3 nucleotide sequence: TGTGCCAGCAAATCGGGAGGGGGCACTGAAGCTTTCTTT. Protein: CASKSGGGTEAFF.

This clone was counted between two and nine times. CDR3 protein: CASSLQEYQPQHF. The CDR3 coding sequence is TGTGCCAGTAGCCTACAGGAATATCAGCCCCAGCATTTT. The V call is TRBV19, the J call TRBJ1-5, with D possibly TRBD1 on 5 matching bases. This CDR3 contains 13 residues. Germline CDR1 and CDR2: LNHDA and SQIVND (reference sequence). Trimming took 6 bases from V and 5 from J, leaving 11 bases between them.

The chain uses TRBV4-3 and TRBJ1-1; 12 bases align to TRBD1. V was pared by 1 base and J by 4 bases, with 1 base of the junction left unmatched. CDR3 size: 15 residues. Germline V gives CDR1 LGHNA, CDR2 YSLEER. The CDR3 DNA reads TGCGCCAGCAGCCAAGCGGGACAGGGGGCCACTGAAGCTTTCTTT. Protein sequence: CASSQAGQGATEAFF.

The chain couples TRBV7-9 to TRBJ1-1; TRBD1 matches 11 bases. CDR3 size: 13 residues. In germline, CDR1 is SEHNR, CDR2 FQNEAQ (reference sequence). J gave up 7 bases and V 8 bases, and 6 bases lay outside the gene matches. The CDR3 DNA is TGTGCCAGCTGGAGGACAGGGGGCGGTGAAGCTTTCTTT. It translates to CASWRTGGGEAFF.